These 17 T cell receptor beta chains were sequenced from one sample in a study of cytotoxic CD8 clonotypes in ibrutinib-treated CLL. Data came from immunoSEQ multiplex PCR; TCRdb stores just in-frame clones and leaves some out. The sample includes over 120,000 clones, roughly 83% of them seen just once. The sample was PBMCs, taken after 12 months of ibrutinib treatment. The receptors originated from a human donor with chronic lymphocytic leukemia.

This CDR3 is CASSFTQSGEQYF. In DNA form, the CDR3 reads TGTGCCAGCAGTTTTACACAGTCTGGCGAGCAGTACTTC. The chain is built from TRBV6-5 and TRBJ2-7; no firm D call. CDR1 MNHEY and CDR2 SVGAGI come from the germline V gene. The length of the CDR3 is 13 residues. With 4 bases removed from V and 6 bases from J, the gap between germline ends came to 13 bases.

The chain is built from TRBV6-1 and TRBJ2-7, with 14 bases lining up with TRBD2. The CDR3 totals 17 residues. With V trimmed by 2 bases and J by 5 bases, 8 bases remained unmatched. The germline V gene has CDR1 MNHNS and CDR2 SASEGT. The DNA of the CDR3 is TGTGCCAGCAGTGAACTAAGACTAGCGGGAGGGAGGGACGAGCAGTACTTC. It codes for CASSELRLAGGRDEQYF.

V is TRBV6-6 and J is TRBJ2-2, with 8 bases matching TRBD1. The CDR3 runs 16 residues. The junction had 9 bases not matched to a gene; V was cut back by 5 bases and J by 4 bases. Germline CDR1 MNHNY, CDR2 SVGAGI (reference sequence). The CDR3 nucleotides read TGTGCCAGCAGTAGCCCCGCAGGGGGCGGCACCGGGGAGCTGTTTTTT. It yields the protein CASSSPAGGGTGELFF.

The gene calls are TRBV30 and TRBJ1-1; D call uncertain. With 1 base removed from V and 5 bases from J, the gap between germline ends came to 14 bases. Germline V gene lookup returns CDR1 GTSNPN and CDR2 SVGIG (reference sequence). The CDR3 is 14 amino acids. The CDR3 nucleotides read TGTGCCTGGAGTGGTCCGGGGAGGCGGACTGAAGCTTTCTTT. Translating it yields CAWSGPGRRTEAFF.

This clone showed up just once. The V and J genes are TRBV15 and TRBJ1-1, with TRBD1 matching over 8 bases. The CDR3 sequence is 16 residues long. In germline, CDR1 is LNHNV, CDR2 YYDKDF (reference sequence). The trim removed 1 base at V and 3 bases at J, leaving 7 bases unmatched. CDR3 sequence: CATSRVAGGWDTEAFF. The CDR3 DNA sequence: TGTGCCACCAGCAGAGTGGCAGGGGGCTGGGACACTGAAGCTTTCTTT.

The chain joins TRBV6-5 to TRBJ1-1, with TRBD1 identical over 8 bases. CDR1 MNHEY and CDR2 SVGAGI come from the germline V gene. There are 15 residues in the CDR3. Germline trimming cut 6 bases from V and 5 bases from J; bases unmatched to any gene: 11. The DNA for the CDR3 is TGTGCCAGCAGGGGCCAGGGGGCAGGGGATACTGAAGCTTTCTTT. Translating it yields CASRGQGAGDTEAFF.

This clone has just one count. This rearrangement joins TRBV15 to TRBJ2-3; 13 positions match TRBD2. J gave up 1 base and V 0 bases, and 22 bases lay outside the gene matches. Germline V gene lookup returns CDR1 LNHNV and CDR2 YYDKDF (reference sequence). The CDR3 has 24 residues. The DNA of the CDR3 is TGTGCCACCAGCAGAGATCGAGGCCATGGGTCGGAGGGACTAGCGGGATATCGCACAGATACGCAGTATTTT. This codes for CATSRDRGHGSEGLAGYRTDTQYF.

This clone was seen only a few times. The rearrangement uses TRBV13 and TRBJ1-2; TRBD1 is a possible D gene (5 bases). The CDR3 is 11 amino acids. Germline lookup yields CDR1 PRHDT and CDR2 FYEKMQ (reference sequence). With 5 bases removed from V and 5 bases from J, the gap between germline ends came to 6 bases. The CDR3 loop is CASSKGYGYTF. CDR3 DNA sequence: TGTGCCAGCAGCAAGGGGTATGGCTACACCTTC. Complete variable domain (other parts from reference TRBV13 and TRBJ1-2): AAGVIQSPRHLIKEKRETATLKCYPIPRHDTVYWYQQGPGQDPQFLISFYEKMQSDKGSIPDRFSAQQFSDYHSELNMSSLELGDSALYFCASSKGYGYTFGSGTRLTVV.

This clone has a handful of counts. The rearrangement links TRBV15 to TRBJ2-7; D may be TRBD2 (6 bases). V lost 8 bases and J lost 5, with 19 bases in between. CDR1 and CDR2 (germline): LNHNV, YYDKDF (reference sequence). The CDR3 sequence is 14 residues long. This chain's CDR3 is CATGATRPGDEQYF. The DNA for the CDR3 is TGTGCCACCGGGGCGACTCGGCCGGGGGACGAGCAGTACTTC.

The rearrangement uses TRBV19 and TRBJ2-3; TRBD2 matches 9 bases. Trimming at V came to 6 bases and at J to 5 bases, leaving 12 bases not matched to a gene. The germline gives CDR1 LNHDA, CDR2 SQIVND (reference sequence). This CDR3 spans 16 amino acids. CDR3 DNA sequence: TGTGCCAGTAGCCTGGCGGCTAGCGGGAATATAGATACGCAGTATTTT. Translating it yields CASSLAASGNIDTQYF.

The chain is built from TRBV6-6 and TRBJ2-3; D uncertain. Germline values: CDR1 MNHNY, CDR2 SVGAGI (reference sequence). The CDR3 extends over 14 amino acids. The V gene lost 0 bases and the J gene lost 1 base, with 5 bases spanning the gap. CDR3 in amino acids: CASSYSQGTDTQYF. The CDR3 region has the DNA TGTGCCAGCAGTTACTCGCAAGGCACAGATACGCAGTATTTT.

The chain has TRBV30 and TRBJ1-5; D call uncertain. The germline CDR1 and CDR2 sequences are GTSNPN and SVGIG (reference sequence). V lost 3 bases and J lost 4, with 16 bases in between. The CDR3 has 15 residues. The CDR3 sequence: CAWRVNTPVNQPQHF. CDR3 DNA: TGTGCCTGGAGAGTGAACACGCCGGTGAATCAGCCCCAGCATTTT.

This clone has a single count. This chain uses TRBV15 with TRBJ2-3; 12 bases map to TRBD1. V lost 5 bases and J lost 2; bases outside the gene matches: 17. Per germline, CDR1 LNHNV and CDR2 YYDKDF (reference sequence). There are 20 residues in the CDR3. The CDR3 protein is CATSSSTLPGQGAYTDTQYF. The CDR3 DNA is TGTGCCACCAGCTCATCGACGTTACCGGGACAGGGGGCCTACACAGATACGCAGTATTTT. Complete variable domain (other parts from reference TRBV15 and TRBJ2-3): DAMVIQNPRYQVTQFGKPVTLSCSQTLNHNVMYWYQQKSSQAPKLLFHYYDKDFNNEADTPDNFQSRRPNTSFCFLDIRSPGLGDTAMYLCATSSSTLPGQGAYTDTQYFGPGTRLTVL.

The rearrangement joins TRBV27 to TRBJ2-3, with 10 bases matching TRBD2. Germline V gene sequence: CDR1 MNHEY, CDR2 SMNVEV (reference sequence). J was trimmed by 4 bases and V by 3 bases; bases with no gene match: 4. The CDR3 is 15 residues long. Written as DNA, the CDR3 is TGTGCCAGCAGTTTTGGACTAGCGGCCGCAGATACGCAGTATTTT. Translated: CASSFGLAAADTQYF.

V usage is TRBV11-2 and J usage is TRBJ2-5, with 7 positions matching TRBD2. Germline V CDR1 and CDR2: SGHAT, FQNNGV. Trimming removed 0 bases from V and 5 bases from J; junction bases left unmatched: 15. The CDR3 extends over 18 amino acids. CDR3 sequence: CASSLDLGAGAHRETQYF. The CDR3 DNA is TGTGCCAGCAGCTTAGATCTGGGTGCGGGAGCCCACCGGGAGACCCAGTACTTC.

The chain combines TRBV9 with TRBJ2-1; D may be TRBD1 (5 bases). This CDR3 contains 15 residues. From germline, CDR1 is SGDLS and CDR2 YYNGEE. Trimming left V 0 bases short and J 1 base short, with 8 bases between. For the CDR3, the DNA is TGTGCCAGCAGCGTAGTTAGGGGTTCCTACAATGAGCAGTTCTTC. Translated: CASSVVRGSYNEQFF.

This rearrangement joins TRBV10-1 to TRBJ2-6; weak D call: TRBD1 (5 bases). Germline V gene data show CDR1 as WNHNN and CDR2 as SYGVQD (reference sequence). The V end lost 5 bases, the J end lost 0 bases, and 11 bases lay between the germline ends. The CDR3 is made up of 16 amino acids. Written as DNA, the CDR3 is TGCGCCAGCAGTTCCGGACACCCCTCTGGGGCCAACGTCCTGACTTTC. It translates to CASSSGHPSGANVLTF.